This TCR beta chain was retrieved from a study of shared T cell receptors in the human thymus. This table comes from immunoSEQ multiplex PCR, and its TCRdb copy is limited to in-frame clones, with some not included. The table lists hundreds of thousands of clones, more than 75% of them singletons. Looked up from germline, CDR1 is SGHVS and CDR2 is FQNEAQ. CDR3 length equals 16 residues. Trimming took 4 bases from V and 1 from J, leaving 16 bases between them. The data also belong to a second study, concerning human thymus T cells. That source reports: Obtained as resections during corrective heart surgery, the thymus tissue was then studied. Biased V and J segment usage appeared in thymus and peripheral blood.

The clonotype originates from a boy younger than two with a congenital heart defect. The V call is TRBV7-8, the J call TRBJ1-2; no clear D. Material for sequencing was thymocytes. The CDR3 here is CASSSTYSLINYGYTF. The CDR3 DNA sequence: TGTGCCAGCAGCTCTACCTACAGCTTGATTAACTATGGCTACACCTTC.